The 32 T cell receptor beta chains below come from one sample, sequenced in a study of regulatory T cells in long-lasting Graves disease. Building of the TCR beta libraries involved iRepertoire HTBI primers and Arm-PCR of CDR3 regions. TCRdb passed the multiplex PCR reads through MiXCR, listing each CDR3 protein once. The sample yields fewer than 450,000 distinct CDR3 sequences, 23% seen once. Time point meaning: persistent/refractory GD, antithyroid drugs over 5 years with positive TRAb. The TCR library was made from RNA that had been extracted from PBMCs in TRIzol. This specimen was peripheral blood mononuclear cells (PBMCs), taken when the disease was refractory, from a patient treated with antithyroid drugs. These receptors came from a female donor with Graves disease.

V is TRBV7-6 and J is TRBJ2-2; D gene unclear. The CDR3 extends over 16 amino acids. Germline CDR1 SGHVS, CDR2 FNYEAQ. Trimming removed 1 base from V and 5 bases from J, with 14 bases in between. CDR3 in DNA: TGTGCCAGCAGCTTAGAACCCCTAAGGGCGACCGGGGAGCTGTTTTTT. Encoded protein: CASSLEPLRATGELFF. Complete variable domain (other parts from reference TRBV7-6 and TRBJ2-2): GAGVSQSPRYKVTKRGQDVALRCDPISGHVSLYWYRQALGQGPEFLTYFNYEAQQDKSGLPNDRFSAERPEGSISTLTIQRTEQRDSAMYRCASSLEPLRATGELFFGEGSRLTVL.

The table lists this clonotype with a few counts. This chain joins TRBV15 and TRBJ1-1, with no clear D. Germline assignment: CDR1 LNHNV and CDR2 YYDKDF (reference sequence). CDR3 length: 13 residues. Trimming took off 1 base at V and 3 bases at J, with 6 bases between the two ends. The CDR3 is CATSRGRDTEAFF. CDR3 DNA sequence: TGTGCCACCAGCAGAGGGAGAGACACTGAAGCTTTCTTT. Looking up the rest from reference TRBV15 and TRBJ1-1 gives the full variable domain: DAMVIQNPRYQVTQFGKPVTLSCSQTLNHNVMYWYQQKSSQAPKLLFHYYDKDFNNEADTPDNFQSRRPNTSFCFLDIRSPGLGDTAMYLCATSRGRDTEAFFGQGTRLTVV.

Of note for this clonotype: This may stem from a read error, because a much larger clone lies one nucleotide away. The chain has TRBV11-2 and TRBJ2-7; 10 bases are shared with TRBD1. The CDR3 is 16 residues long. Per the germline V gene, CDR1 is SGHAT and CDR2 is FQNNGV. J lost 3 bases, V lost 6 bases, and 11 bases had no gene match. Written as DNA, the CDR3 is TGTGCCAGCAGTTCCCCCGGGACAGGGGATTACTACGAGCAGTACTTC. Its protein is CASSSPGTGDYYEQYF.

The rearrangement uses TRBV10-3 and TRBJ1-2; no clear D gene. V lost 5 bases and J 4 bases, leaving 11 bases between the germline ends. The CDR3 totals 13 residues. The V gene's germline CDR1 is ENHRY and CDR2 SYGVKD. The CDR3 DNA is TGTGCCATCAGTAGTGCTGCCCGCTATGGCTACACCTTC. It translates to CAISSAARYGYTF.

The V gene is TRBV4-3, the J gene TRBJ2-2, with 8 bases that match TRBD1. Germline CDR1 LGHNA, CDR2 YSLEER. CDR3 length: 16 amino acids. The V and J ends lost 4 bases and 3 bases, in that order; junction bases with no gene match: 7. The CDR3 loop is CASSPRTGFDTGELFF. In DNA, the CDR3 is TGCGCCAGCAGCCCGCGGACAGGGTTTGACACCGGGGAGCTGTTTTTT.

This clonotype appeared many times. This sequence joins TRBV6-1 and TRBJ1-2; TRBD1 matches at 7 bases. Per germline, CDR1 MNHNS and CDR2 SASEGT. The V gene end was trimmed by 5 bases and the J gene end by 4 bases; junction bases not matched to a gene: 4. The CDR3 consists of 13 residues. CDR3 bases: TGTGCCAGCAGTCAGGACAGGATCTATGGCTACACCTTC. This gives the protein CASSQDRIYGYTF.

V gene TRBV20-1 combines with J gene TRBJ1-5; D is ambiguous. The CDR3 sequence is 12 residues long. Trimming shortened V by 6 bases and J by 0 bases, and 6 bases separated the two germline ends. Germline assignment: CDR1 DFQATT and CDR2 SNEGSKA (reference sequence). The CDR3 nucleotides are TGCAGTGCCTACAATAGCAATCAGCCCCAGCATTTT. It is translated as CSAYNSNQPQHF.

The CDR3 DNA sequence: TGCGCCAGCGGACCTTCAGCGGTTCATTACGAGCAGTACTTC. It specifies CASGPSAVHYEQYF. The chain couples TRBV4-1 to TRBJ2-7; D possibly corresponds to TRBD2 (5 bases). Per the germline V gene, CDR1 is MGHRA and CDR2 is YSYEKL. Trimming took off 8 bases at V and 4 bases at J, with 18 bases between the two ends. CDR3 length: 14 residues.

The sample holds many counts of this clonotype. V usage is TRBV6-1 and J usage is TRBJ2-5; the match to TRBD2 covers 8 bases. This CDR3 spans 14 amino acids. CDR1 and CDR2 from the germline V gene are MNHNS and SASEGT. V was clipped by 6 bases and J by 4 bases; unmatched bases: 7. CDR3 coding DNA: TGTGCCAGCAGATTAGCGGGAACAGGAGAGACCCAGTACTTC. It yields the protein CASRLAGTGETQYF.

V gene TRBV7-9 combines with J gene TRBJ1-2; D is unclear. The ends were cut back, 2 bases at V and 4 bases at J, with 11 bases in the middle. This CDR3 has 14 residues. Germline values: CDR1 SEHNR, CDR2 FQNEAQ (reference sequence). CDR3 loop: CASSLRGDGYGYTF. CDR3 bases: TGTGCCAGCAGCTTACGTGGAGACGGCTATGGCTACACCTTC.

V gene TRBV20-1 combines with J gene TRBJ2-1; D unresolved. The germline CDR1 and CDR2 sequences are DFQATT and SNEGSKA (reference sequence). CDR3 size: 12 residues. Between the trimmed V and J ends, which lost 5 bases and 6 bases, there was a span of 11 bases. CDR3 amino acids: CSADRLVNEQFF. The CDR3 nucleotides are TGCAGTGCTGATAGGCTAGTCAATGAGCAGTTCTTC.

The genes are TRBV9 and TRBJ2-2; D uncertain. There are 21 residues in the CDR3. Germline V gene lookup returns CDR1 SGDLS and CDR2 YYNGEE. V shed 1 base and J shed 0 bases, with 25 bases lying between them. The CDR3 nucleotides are TGTGCCAGCAGCGTATTCCCAACCCAACAAATTTTCTCTCCGAACACCGGGGAGCTGTTTTTT. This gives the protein CASSVFPTQQIFSPNTGELFF.

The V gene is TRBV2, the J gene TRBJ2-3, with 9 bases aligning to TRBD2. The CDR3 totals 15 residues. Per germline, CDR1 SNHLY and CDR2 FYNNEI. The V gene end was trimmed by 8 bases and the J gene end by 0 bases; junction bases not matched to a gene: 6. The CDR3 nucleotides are TGTGCCAGCGGGATAGCGGGAGTCAGCACAGATACGCAGTATTTT. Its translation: CASGIAGVSTDTQYF.

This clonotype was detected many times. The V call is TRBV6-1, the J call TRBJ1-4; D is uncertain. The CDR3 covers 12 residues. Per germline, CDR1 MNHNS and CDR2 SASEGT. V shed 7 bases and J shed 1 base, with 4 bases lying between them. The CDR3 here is CASKQTNEKLFF. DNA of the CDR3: TGTGCCAGCAAGCAAACTAATGAAAAACTGTTTTTT.

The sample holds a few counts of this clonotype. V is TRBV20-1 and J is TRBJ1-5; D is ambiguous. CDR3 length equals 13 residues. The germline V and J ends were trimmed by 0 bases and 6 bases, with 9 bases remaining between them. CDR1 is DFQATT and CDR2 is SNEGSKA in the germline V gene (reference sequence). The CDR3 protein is CSARDPGGQPQHF. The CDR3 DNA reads TGCAGTGCTAGAGATCCAGGCGGTCAGCCCCAGCATTTT.

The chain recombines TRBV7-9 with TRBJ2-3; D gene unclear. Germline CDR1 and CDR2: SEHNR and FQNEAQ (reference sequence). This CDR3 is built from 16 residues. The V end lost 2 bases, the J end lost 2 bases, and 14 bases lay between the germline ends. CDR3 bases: TGTGCCAGCAGCTTACCCATTCGGCAGTCCACAGATACGCAGTATTTT. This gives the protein CASSLPIRQSTDTQYF.

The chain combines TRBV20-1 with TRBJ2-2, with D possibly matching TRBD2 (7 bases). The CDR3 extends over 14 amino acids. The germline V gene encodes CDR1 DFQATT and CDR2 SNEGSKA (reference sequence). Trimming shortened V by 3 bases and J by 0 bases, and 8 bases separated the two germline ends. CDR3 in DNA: TGCAGTGCTAGGCGGGGGCCGAACACCGGGGAGCTGTTTTTT. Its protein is CSARRGPNTGELFF.

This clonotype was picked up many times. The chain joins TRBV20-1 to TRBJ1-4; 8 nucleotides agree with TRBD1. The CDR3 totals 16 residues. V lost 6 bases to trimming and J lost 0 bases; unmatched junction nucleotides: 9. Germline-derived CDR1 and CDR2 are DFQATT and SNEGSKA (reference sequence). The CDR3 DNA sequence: TGCAGTGCCAAAAACGGACAGGGAACAACTAATGAAAAACTGTTTTTT. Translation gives CSAKNGQGTTNEKLFF.

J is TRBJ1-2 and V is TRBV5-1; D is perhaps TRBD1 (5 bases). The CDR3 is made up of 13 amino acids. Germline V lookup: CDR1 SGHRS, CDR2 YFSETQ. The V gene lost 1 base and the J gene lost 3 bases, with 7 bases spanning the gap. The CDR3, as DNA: TGCGCCAGCAGCTTGAGGGGAGACTATGGCTACACCTTC. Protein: CASSLRGDYGYTF.

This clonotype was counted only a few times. The DNA for the CDR3 is TGTGCCAGCAGCTTAGGGGGGGACAGATCCTACTATGGCTACACCTTC. This encodes CASSLGGDRSYYGYTF. The chain joins TRBV13 to TRBJ1-2; 7 bases align to TRBD1. J was trimmed by 3 bases and V by 0 bases; bases with no gene match: 7. Germline V gene sequence: CDR1 PRHDT, CDR2 FYEKMQ (reference sequence). This CDR3 contains 16 residues.

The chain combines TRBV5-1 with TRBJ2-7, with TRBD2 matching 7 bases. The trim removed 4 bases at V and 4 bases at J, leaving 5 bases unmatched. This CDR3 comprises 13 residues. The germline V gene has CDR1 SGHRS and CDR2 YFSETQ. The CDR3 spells CASSEGLIYEQYF. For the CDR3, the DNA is TGCGCCAGCAGCGAGGGACTAATATACGAGCAGTACTTC.

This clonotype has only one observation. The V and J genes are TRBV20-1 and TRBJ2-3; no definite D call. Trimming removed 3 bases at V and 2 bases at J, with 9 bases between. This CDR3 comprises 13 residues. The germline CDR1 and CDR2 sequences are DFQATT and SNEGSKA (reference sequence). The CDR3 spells CSASETYTDTQYF. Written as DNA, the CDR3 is TGCAGTGCTAGCGAGACGTACACAGATACGCAGTATTTT.

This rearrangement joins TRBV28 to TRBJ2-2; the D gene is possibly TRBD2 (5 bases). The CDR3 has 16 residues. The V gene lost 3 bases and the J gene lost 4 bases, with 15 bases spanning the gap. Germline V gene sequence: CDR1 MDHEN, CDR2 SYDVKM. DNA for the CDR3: TGTGCCAGCAGTTTTTCCAGGAGTGCGGGCACCGGGGAGCTGTTTTTT. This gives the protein CASSFSRSAGTGELFF.

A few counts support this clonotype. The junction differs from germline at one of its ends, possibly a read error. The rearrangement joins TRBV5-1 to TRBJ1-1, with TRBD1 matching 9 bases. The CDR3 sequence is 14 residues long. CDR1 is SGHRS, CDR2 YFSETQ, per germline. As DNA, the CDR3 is TGCGCCAACAGCTTGACAGGGGGGAACACTGAAGCTTTCTTT. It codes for CANSLTGGNTEAFF.

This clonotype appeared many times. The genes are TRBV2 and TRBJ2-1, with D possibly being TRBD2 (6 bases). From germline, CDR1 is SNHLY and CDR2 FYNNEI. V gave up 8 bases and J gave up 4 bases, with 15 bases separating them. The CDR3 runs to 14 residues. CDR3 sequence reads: CASGLSAGYNEQFF. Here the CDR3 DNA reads TGTGCCAGCGGACTTAGTGCGGGATACAATGAGCAGTTCTTC.

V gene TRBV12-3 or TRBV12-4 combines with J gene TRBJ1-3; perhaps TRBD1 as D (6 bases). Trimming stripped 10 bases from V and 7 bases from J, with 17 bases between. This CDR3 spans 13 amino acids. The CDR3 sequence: CATPQGLGNTIYF. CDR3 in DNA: TGTGCCACACCCCAGGGGTTGGGCAACACCATATATTTT.

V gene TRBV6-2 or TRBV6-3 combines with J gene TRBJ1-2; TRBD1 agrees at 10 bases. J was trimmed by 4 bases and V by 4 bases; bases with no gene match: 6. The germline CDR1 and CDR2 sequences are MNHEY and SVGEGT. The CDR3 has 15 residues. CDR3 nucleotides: TGTGCCAGCAGTTTGACAGGGGGCGACCTCTATGGCTACACCTTC. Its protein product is CASSLTGGDLYGYTF.

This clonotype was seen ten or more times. The DNA of the CDR3 is TGTGCCGGGGGGAGCCAGGGGAACAATCAGCCCCAGCATTTT. Protein sequence: CAGGSQGNNQPQHF. This chain connects TRBV28 to TRBJ1-5, with TRBD1 as a possible D gene (6 bases). V gave up 11 bases and J gave up 3 bases, with 17 bases separating them. CDR3 length: 14 amino acids. Germline V lookup: CDR1 MDHEN, CDR2 SYDVKM.

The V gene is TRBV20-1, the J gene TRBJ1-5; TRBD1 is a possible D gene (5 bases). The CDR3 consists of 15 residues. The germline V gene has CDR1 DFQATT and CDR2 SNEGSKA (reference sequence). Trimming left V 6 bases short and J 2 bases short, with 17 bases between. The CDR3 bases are TGCAGTGCCTCAGACGCCAGGGTTGGCAATCAGCCCCAGCATTTT. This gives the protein CSASDARVGNQPQHF.

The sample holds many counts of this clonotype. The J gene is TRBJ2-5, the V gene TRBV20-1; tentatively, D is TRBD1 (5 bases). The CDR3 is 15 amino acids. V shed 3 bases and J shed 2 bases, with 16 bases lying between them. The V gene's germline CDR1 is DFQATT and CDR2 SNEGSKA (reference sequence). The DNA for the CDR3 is TGCAGTGCTAGCCAGAGACAGCCACTACAAGAGACCCAGTACTTC. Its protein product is CSASQRQPLQETQYF.

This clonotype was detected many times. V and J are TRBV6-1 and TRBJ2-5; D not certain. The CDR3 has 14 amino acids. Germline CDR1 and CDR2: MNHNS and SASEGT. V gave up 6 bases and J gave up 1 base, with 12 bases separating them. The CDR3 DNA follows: TGTGCCAGCAGCCCGACCGGGCCCCAAGAGACCCAGTACTTC. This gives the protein CASSPTGPQETQYF.

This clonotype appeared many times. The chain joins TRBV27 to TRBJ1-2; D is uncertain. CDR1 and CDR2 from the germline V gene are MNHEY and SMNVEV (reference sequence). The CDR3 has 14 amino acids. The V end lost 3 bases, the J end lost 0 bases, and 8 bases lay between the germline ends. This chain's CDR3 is CASSFSSPNYGYTF. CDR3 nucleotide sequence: TGTGCCAGCAGTTTTTCCAGTCCTAACTATGGCTACACCTTC.